Listed below are T cell receptor beta chains from one sample, sequenced in a study of neurological immune-mediated disorders. A single record per CDR3 protein comes from TCRdb applying MiXCR to the 5' RACE reads. The sample lists approximately 53,000 distinct CDR3 sequences; 10% were seen once. The sequencing sample was made of PBMCs. The source is a middle-aged woman in good health. CDR3s include the opening cysteine and the closing phenylalanine or tryptophan. A D gene is named only where the DNA matches it firmly. The size field is filled for only some rows; it gives once, few, many or a size class.

TRBV20-1	NA	TRBJ1-1	NA	CSARDQSTEAFF	TGCAGTGCTAGAGATCAGAGCACTGAAGCTTTCTTT
TRBV5-5	TRBD1	TRBJ2-7	many	CASSLASGQGSYEQYF	TGTGCCAGCAGCTTGGCTTCCGGACAGGGCTCCTACGAGCAGTACTTC
TRBV7-2	NA	TRBJ1-1	many	CASSSSWGTEAFF	TGTGCCAGCAGCTCGTCGTGGGGCACTGAAGCTTTCTTT
TRBV12-3/TRBV12-4	NA	TRBJ1-5	many	CASSLRINQPQHF	TGTGCCAGCAGTTTAAGGATCAATCAGCCCCAGCATTTT
TRBV5-1	TRBD2	TRBJ2-7	many	CASSFPSGGLSSYEQYF	TGCGCCAGCAGCTTCCCTAGCGGAGGTTTGAGCTCCTACGAGCAGTACTTC
TRBV29-1	NA	TRBJ1-1	many	CSVRLTKNTEAFF	TGCAGCGTGCGGTTAACCAAAAACACTGAAGCTTTCTTT
TRBV11-2	TRBD1	TRBJ2-7	many	CASSTGGIGEQYF	TGTGCCAGCAGTACAGGGGGCATTGGCGAGCAGTACTTC
TRBV4-3	NA	TRBJ1-1	many	CASSQVGSGAAEAFF	TGCGCCAGCAGCCAAGTCGGTTCTGGGGCGGCTGAAGCTTTCTTT
TRBV20-1	NA	TRBJ1-1	many	CSARDWGGYEGFTEAFF	TGCAGTGCTAGAGATTGGGGCGGGTATGAGGGATTCACTGAAGCTTTCTTT
TRBV5-1	NA	TRBJ2-5	NA	CASTPSVQETQYF	TGCGCCAGCACCCCATCGGTGCAAGAGACCCAGTACTTC
TRBV29-1	TRBD1	TRBJ2-7	many	CSVEAVPGTGGEQYF	TGCAGCGTTGAAGCGGTCCCCGGGACAGGGGGCGAGCAGTACTTC
TRBV12-3/TRBV12-4	NA	TRBJ2-3	many	CASSLSIAPSTDTQYF	TGTGCCAGCAGTTTGAGTATAGCCCCTAGCACAGATACGCAGTATTTT
TRBV10-3	NA	TRBJ2-2	many	CAISDKKMEGPNTGELFF	TGTGCCATCAGTGATAAGAAAATGGAGGGACCAAACACCGGGGAGCTGTTTTTT
TRBV7-9	NA	TRBJ1-4	many	CASAEGGATNEKLFF	TGTGCCAGCGCTGAGGGTGGTGCAACTAATGAAAAACTGTTTTTT
TRBV10-1	TRBD2	TRBJ2-7	many	CASSDYSGRPNEQYF	TGCGCCAGCAGCGACTATAGCGGGAGGCCCAACGAGCAGTACTTC
TRBV20-1	TRBD2	TRBJ2-3	many	CSARVPTTTSGIPDTQYF	TGCAGTGCTAGAGTCCCTACCACGACTAGCGGGATCCCAGATACGCAGTATTTT
TRBV7-2	TRBD2	TRBJ2-3	many	CASSFSYTSGAADTQYF	TGTGCCAGCAGCTTCTCCTATACTAGCGGGGCCGCAGATACGCAGTATTTT
TRBV4-3	TRBD1	TRBJ2-5	many	CASSRGQGRIETQYF	TGCGCCAGCAGCCGAGGACAGGGACGGATAGAGACCCAGTACTTC
TRBV7-8	NA	TRBJ2-7	NA	CASSSPAEFSYEQYF	TGTGCCAGCAGCTCTCCCGCTGAGTTCTCCTACGAGCAGTACTTC
TRBV3-1	NA	TRBJ1-6	many	CASSQLRGTSENSPLHF	TGTGCCAGCAGCCAGTTGCGGGGTACTAGCGAGAATTCACCCCTCCACTTT
TRBV7-9	TRBD2	TRBJ2-7	many	CASSLVGGEGEQYF	TGTGCCAGCAGCTTAGTGGGGGGGGAGGGCGAGCAGTACTTC
TRBV7-2	NA	TRBJ1-2	many	CASRGFLGSGYTF	TGTGCCAGCAGAGGGTTTTTGGGATCTGGCTACACCTTC